The subject of this entry is one T cell receptor beta chain. Its antigen is not identified. This entry comes from a study of shared clonotypes between healthy human individuals. Looking at the study overall: Researchers assigned three CD4 naive, three CD4 memory, two CD8 naive and one CD8 memory plate to each donor. Study results and limitations: Clonotype sharing across donors was expected to vary with sequencing depth. Some clonotypes were shared by all four sorted-subset donors, while others were not shared. The non-shared ones had lower generation probabilities than the shared ones.

Per the germline V gene, CDR1 is MNHEY and CDR2 is SMNVEV (reference sequence). This CDR3 comprises 14 residues. The J segment lost 7 bases and the V segment lost 5 bases, leaving 7 bases of the junction unmatched. The data were produced by immunoSEQ multiplex PCR, yet TCRdb's version contains in-frame clones alone and is incomplete. The sample lists about 2.3 million clones; less than 95% were seen once. The sample was naive CD4+ T cells from PBMCs. Subset indicated: CD45RA+ positively selected. The genes are TRBV27 and TRBJ1-3; TRBD1 matches 8 bases. The sequence was obtained from a man aged 18 to 30 in good health. Some clones in this sample may be carry-over from other donors' samples. The CDR3 DNA is TGTGCCAGCAGTGAGACAGGGGCTCGGAACACCATATATTTT. It translates to CASSETGARNTIYF.